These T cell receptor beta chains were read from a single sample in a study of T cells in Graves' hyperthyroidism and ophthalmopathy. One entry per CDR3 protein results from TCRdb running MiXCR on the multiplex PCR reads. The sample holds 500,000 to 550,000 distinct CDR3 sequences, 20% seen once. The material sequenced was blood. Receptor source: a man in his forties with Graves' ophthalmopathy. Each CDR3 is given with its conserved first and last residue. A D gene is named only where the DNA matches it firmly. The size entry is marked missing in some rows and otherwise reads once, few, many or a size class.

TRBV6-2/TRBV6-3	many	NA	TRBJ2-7	CASSYLPGTFAYEQYF	TGTGCCAGCAGTTACCTCCCGGGGACGTTCGCCTACGAGCAGTACTTC
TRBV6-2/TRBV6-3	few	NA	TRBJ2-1	CASRTGTDPNEQFF	TGTGCCAGCAGGACCGGGACGGATCCCAATGAGCAGTTCTTC
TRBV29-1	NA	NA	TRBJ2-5	CSVEYGGGETQYF	TGCAGCGTTGAATATGGGGGCGGAGAGACCCAGTACTTC
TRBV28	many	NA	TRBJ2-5	CASSIPDSQETQYF	TGTGCCAGCAGTATACCAGACAGCCAAGAGACCCAGTACTTC
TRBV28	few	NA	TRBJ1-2	CASSPVGWNYGYTF	TGTGCCAGCAGTCCGGTGGGGTGGAACTATGGCTACACCTTC
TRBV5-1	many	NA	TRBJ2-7	CASSLTLTAGEQYF	TGCGCCAGCAGCCTGACCTTAACAGCTGGCGAGCAGTACTTC
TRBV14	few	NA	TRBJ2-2	CASSHTTGAGELFF	TGTGCCAGCAGCCACACGACAGGAGCCGGGGAGCTGTTTTTT
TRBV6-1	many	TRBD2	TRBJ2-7	CASSASGAYEQYF	TGTGCCAGCAGTGCAAGCGGGGCCTACGAGCAGTACTTC
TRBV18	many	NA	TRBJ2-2	CASSPEHLNTGELFF	TGTGCCAGCTCACCAGAGCACCTGAACACCGGGGAGCTGTTTTTT
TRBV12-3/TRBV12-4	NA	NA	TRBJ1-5	CASSRKGQSSNQPQHF	TGTGCCAGCAGTCGAAAGGGACAAAGTAGCAATCAGCCCCAGCATTTT
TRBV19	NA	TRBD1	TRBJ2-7	CASSTYPPGQGLIYEQYF	TGTGCCAGTAGTACTTACCCTCCGGGACAGGGACTAATCTACGAGCAGTACTTC
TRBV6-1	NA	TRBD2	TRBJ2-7	CASRPTSGRVYEQYF	TGTGCCAGCAGGCCGACTAGCGGGAGGGTCTACGAGCAGTACTTC
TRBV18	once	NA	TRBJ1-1	CASSRDRQNTEAFF	TGTGCCAGCTCGCGCGACAGGCAGAACACTGAAGCTTTCTTT
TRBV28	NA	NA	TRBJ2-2	CASSLTRGTPTGELFF	TGTGCCAGCAGTTTGACCCGGGGCACACCTACCGGGGAGCTGTTTTTT
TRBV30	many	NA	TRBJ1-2	CAWSVNVGYTF	TGTGCCTGGAGTGTAAATGTCGGCTACACCTTC
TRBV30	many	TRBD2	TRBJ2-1	CAWRVAGGPTNEQFF	TGTGCCTGGAGAGTAGCGGGAGGGCCAACGAATGAGCAGTTCTTC
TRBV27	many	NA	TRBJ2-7	CASSPKPDRIYEQYF	TGTGCCAGCAGTCCTAAACCTGACAGAATATACGAGCAGTACTTC
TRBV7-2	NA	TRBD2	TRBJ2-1	CASSLDMAGGIDEQFF	TGTGCCAGCAGCTTAGATATGGCGGGAGGTATCGATGAGCAGTTCTTC
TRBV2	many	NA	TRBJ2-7	CASRRQFGRPYEQYF	TGTGCCAGCAGAAGACAGTTTGGTAGACCCTACGAGCAGTACTTC
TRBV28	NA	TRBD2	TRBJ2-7	CASSLTGGVGYEQYF	TGTGCCAGCAGTTTAACGGGAGGGGTGGGCTACGAGCAGTACTTC
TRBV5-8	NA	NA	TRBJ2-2	CASSFPPSQAGTGELLF	TGTGCCAGCAGCTTTCCCCCAAGCCAGGCGGGGACCGGGGAGCTGCTTTTT
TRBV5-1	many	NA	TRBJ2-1	CASSTPTGYNEQFF	TGCGCCAGCAGCACGCCGACAGGCTACAATGAGCAGTTCTTC
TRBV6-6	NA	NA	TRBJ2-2	CASSYSGGTTGELFF	TGTGCCAGCAGTTACTCAGGCGGGACCACCGGGGAGCTGTTTTTT
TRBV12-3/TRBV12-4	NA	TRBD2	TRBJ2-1	CASSASGVFINEQFF	TGTGCCAGCAGTGCTAGCGGGGTTTTCATCAATGAGCAGTTCTTC
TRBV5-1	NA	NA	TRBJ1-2	CASSFGISYGYTF	TGCGCCAGCAGCTTTGGAATTTCCTATGGCTACACCTTC
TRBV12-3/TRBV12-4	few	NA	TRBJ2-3	CASSLGISDTQYF	TGCGCCAGCAGCCTAGGGATCTCAGATACGCAGTATTTT
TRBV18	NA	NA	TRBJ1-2	CASSLRDEGYGYTF	TGTGCCAGCTCCCTTCGGGATGAGGGCTATGGCTACACCTTC
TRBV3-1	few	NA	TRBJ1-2	CASSPQENYGYTF	TGTGCCAGCAGCCCACAGGAGAACTATGGCTACACCTTC
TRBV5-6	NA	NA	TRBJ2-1	CASSFLSAQIYNEQFF	TGTGCCAGCAGCTTTCTAAGCGCCCAGATATACAATGAGCAGTTCTTC
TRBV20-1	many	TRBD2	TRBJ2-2	CSARDPSGGVKTGELFF	TGCAGTGCTAGAGATCCTAGCGGGGGGGTTAAGACCGGGGAGCTGTTTTTT
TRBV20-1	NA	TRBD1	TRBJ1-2	CSASSGTGGYGYTF	TGCAGTGCTAGCTCCGGGACAGGGGGCTATGGCTACACCTTC
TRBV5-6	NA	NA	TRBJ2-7	CASSLRDGSSYEQYF	TGTGCCAGCAGCTTGAGGGACGGTAGCTCCTACGAGCAGTACTTC
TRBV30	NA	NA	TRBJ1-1	CAWSVTGLGILNSFF	TGTGCCTGGAGTGTAACAGGGCTGGGGATTTTAAACTCTTTCTTT
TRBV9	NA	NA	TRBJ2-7	CASSVGTDEQYF	TGTGCCAGCAGCGTAGGAACAGACGAGCAGTACTTC
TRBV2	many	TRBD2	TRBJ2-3	CASSEEAGVFSDTQYF	TGTGCCAGCAGTGAAGAAGCGGGAGTATTCTCAGATACGCAGTATTTT
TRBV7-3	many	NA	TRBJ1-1	CASSPGPQNTEAFF	TGTGCCAGCAGCCCGGGACCCCAGAACACTGAAGCTTTCTTT